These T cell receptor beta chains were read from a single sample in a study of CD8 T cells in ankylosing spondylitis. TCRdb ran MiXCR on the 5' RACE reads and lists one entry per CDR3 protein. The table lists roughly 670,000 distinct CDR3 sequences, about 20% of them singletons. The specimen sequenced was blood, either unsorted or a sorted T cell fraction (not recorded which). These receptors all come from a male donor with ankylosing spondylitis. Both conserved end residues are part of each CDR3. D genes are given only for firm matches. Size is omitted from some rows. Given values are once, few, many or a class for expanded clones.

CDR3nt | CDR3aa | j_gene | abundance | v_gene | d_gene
TGTGCAACCAGGGGTAGTAGGACTGAAGCTTTCTTT | CATRGSRTEAFF | TRBJ1-1 | . | TRBV4-2 | .
TGTGCCAGCAGTCCATCCGGGACAGGTTCTGGAAACACCATATATTTT | CASSPSGTGSGNTIYF | TRBJ1-3 | many | TRBV12-3/TRBV12-4 | TRBD1
TGTGCCAGCAGCCAAGAGCTTCACACGGGCTATGGCTACACCTTC | CASSQELHTGYGYTF | TRBJ1-2 | few | TRBV3-1 | .
TGTGCCAGCAGCTCGGGACTATTGAGCTCCTACGAGCAGTACTTC | CASSSGLLSSYEQYF | TRBJ2-7 | . | TRBV7-2 | TRBD2
TGTGCCAGCAGTTCCCCGAAGGGAAAGGGAGATACGCAGTATTTT | CASSSPKGKGDTQYF | TRBJ2-3 | few | TRBV27 | .
TGTGCCAGCAGTAGACAGGGGGATGTGAACACTGAAGCTTTCTTT | CASSRQGDVNTEAFF | TRBJ1-1 | few | TRBV6-1 | TRBD1
TGTGCCAGCAGCTCCTGGTCCAACACTGAAGCTTTCTTT | CASSSWSNTEAFF | TRBJ1-1 | few | TRBV7-2 | .
TGTGCCAGCCGATATATAGATCAAGAGACCCAGTACTTC | CASRYIDQETQYF | TRBJ2-5 | . | TRBV6-6 | .
TGTGCCAGCAGCCCCCGGGACAGTCAGACCCACAACAATGAGCAGTTCTTC | CASSPRDSQTHNNEQFF | TRBJ2-1 | . | TRBV7-9 | TRBD1
TGCGCCAGCAGCTTGGTCGGCGGGGGGGGCCAGGGGATAAACAATGAGCAGTTCTTC | CASSLVGGGGQGINNEQFF | TRBJ2-1 | many | TRBV5-1 | TRBD2
TGTGCCATCAGTGAGCCCAGGAGAAACTCTGGAAACACCATATATTTT | CAISEPRRNSGNTIYF | TRBJ1-3 | few | TRBV10-3 | .
TGTGCCAGCAGCGCCAGGGTGACAGCCTCTGAGCAGTACTTC | CASSARVTASEQYF | TRBJ2-7 | once | TRBV11-3 | .
TGTGCCAGCAGCCAAAAGGGGACAGGGCCGAACACTGAAGCTTTCTTT | CASSQKGTGPNTEAFF | TRBJ1-1 | few | TRBV7-8 | TRBD1
TGCGCCAGCGGCGTGGACAGGGTTTCCTACAATGAGCAGTTCTTC | CASGVDRVSYNEQFF | TRBJ2-1 | few | TRBV4-3 | TRBD1
TGTGCCAGCAGCTTTCAGCGGGGGGGGCACACCGGGGAGCTGTTTTTT | CASSFQRGGHTGELFF | TRBJ2-2 | few | TRBV4-2 | TRBD2
TGCGCCAGCAGCTTGACGGACAGATACGAGCAGTACTTC | CASSLTDRYEQYF | TRBJ2-7 | few | TRBV5-1 | .
TGCGCCAGCAGCTTCGATGGACAGGGAGTGAACACTGAAGCTTTCTTT | CASSFDGQGVNTEAFF | TRBJ1-1 | . | TRBV5-1 | TRBD1
TGTGCCAGCAGCAAAGATAGGAATTCTCCTAACCCTATTATGAACACTGAAGCTTTCTTT | CASSKDRNSPNPIMNTEAFF | TRBJ1-1 | . | TRBV21-1 | .
TGCGCCAGCAGCCAAGATAGCAGGGACAGCTGGGGCGGGGAGCTGTTTTTT | CASSQDSRDSWGGELFF | TRBJ2-2 | . | TRBV4-3 | TRBD1
TGTGCCAGCAGCCCAGGGCCCGGGGATAATGGCTACACCTTC | CASSPGPGDNGYTF | TRBJ1-2 | . | TRBV7-8 | .
TGTGCCAGCAGCTTAGGGTCAGGCAGATACCAGGGTAACTATGGCTACACCTTC | CASSLGSGRYQGNYGYTF | TRBJ1-2 | . | TRBV11-1 | .
TGTGCCAGCAGCTTAGGGTTTGGGACAGACGCAGATACGCAGTATTTT | CASSLGFGTDADTQYF | TRBJ2-3 | . | TRBV7-9 | TRBD1
TGTGCCAGCAGTTACTCGGGACTAGCGAACACCGGGGAGCTGTTTTTT | CASSYSGLANTGELFF | TRBJ2-2 | few | TRBV6-2/TRBV6-3 | TRBD2
TGTGCCAGCAGTTCCTCGCCCCCCTACGAGCAGTACTTC | CASSSSPPYEQYF | TRBJ2-7 | . | TRBV27 | .
TGCAGCGTTGTCCTGTGGGGGTACAATGAGCAGTTCTTC | CSVVLWGYNEQFF | TRBJ2-1 | few | TRBV29-1 | .
TGCAGCGTTGGCAGAGCTAATGAAAAACTGTTTTTT | CSVGRANEKLFF | TRBJ1-4 | many | TRBV29-1 | .
TGTGCCAGCAGCTTAGATCAGGGTTCCCTCTCCGAGCAGTACTTC | CASSLDQGSLSEQYF | TRBJ2-7 | few | TRBV7-2 | .
TGCAGTGCTCAGACAGGGGGCTTGGGTCAGCCCCAGCATTTT | CSAQTGGLGQPQHF | TRBJ1-5 | . | TRBV20-1 | TRBD1
TGTGCCACCAGCACGGGGACAGGGGGTATCTACGAGCAGTACTTC | CATSTGTGGIYEQYF | TRBJ2-7 | . | TRBV15 | TRBD1
TGCGCCAGCAGCCTTAAACTAGCGGGAGACGAGCAGTACTTC | CASSLKLAGDEQYF | TRBJ2-7 | . | TRBV4-3 | TRBD2
TGCAGTGCTAGCGGGGCCAGAACGAACACTGAAGCTTTCTTT | CSASGARTNTEAFF | TRBJ1-1 | . | TRBV20-1 | .
TGCAGTGCCCTCGGACACGAGCAGTACTTC | CSALGHEQYF | TRBJ2-7 | . | TRBV20-1 | .
TGCGCCAGCAGCGAACTCCCCCCGGGACTAGCAGACTACAATGAGCAGTTCTTC | CASSELPPGLADYNEQFF | TRBJ2-1 | few | TRBV4-1 | TRBD2
TGCAGTGCTAGAGGGTGGAGGGGAAACACCGGGGAGCTGTTTTTT | CSARGWRGNTGELFF | TRBJ2-2 | few | TRBV20-1 | .
TGTGCCAGCAGTGAAGCGTCCAGGGAAGGCAATCAGCCCCAGCATTTT | CASSEASREGNQPQHF | TRBJ1-5 | . | TRBV2 | .
TGTGCCAGCAAATTAAGTAGCGGGGGGGCCTACGACATTCAGTACTTC | CASKLSSGGAYDIQYF | TRBJ2-4 | . | TRBV3-1 | TRBD2
TGCGCCAGCAAGGGACAGGGTTCCGGCGGCTACACCTTC | CASKGQGSGGYTF | TRBJ1-2 | few | TRBV5-1 | TRBD1
TGTGCCAGCAGCCAGCGTCAGGGCTACTACGAGCAGTACTTC | CASSQRQGYYEQYF | TRBJ2-7 | . | TRBV3-1 | .
TGTGCCTGGGACAGAAGCTCCTACAATGAGCAGTTCTTC | CAWDRSSYNEQFF | TRBJ2-1 | few | TRBV30 | .
TGTGCCAGCAGCGTCATGGCGGGGGGGTACGAGCAGTACTTC | CASSVMAGGYEQYF | TRBJ2-7 | few | TRBV9 | TRBD2
TGCAGTGCTAGCTCCCTAGATATTGTCCACGAGCAGTACTTC | CSASSLDIVHEQYF | TRBJ2-7 | . | TRBV20-1 | .
TGTGCCAGCAGCCAGGAGGGGGGACTAGTCGACAATGAGCAGTTCTTC | CASSQEGGLVDNEQFF | TRBJ2-1 | . | TRBV4-2 | TRBD2
TGTGCCAGCAGCGCATATGGGGGCCCCTATGGCTACACCTTC | CASSAYGGPYGYTF | TRBJ1-2 | . | TRBV9 | .
TGTGCCTGGAGTCCAGGACAGGGTTTCGATACGCAGTATTTT | CAWSPGQGFDTQYF | TRBJ2-3 | . | TRBV30 | TRBD1
TGTGCCAGCAGCTTAGAGGCGGCGCCCTACGAGCAGTACTTC | CASSLEAAPYEQYF | TRBJ2-7 | . | TRBV7-2 | .
TGTGCCAGCAAGAGACAGTATAATGAAAAACTGTTTTTT | CASKRQYNEKLFF | TRBJ1-4 | . | TRBV28 | .
TGTGCCAGCAGTTCGGTCGAAGTGAGGACAGGGCTTCTATCCTACGAGCAGTACTTC | CASSSVEVRTGLLSYEQYF | TRBJ2-7 | . | TRBV27 | TRBD1
TGCGCCAGCAGTCTTCGGGACAGGGCGTTTCATGAGCAGTTCTTC | CASSLRDRAFHEQFF | TRBJ2-1 | few | TRBV4-1 | TRBD1